This entry concerns a single T cell receptor beta chain. The source of the sample is a study of blood T cell repertoires in COVID-19. Study information: Samples taken during acute and convalescent COVID-19 were collected in the United States, Italy and Spain. In each case, the material was cDNA or gDNA derived from T cells, B-cell-depleted T cells, or PBMCs.

Authors' analysis steps: Amplification of reference gene primers was used by the study to estimate nucleated cell counts. The assay was immunoSEQ multiplex PCR, and TCRdb's table has in-frame clones only and misses some. The V and J calls and clone size are taken from that table; D and trimming were inferred from the DNA. The table has 30,000 to 40,000 clones, around four fifths seen once. The V and J ends lost 8 bases and 8 bases respectively, with 12 bases between them. This CDR3 comprises 11 residues. Germline V gene data show CDR1 as SGHDN and CDR2 as FVKESK. The sequence was collected from a man aged 45 to 65 with active COVID-19. Sequencing input: peripheral blood. The rearrangement joins TRBV14 to TRBJ1-2; maybe TRBD1 (5 bases). The CDR3: CASRGVRGYTF. CDR3 coding DNA: TGTGCCAGCCGGGGGGTCCGGGGCTACACCTTC.